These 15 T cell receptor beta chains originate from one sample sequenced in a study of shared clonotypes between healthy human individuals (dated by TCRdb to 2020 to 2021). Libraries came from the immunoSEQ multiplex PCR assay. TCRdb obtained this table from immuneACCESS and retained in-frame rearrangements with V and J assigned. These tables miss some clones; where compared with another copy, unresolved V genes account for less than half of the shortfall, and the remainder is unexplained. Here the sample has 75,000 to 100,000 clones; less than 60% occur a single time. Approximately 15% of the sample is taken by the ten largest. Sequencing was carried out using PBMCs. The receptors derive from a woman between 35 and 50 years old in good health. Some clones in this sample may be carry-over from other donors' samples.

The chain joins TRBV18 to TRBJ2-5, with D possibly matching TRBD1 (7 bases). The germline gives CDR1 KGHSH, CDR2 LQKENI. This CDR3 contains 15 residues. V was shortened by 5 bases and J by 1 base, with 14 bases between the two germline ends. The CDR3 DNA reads TGTGCCAGCTCATCCTCAGGGGGGTCCCAAGAGACCCAGTACTTC. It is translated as CASSSSGGSQETQYF. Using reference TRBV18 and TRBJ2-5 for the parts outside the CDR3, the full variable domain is NAGVMQNPRHLVRRRGQEARLRCSPMKGHSHVYWYRQLPEEGLKFMVYLQKENIIDESGMPKERFSAEFPKEGPSILRIQQVVRGDSAAYFCASSSSGGSQETQYFGPGTRLLVL.

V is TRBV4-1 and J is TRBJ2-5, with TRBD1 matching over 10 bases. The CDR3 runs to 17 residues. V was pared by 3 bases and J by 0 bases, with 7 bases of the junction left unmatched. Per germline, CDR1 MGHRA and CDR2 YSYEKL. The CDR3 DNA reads TGCGCCAGCAGCCACAACCCGGGACAGGGGAACCAAGAGACCCAGTACTTC. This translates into CASSHNPGQGNQETQYF.

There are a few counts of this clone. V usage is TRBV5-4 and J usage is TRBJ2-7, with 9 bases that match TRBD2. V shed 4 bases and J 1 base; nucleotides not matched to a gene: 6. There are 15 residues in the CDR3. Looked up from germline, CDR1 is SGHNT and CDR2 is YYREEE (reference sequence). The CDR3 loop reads CASSMGLAGSYEQYF. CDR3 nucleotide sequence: TGTGCCAGCAGCATGGGACTAGCTGGGTCCTACGAGCAGTACTTC.

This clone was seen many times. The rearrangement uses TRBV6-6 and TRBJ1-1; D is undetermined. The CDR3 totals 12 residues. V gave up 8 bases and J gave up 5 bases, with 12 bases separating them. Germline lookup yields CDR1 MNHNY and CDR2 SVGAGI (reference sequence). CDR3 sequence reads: CASLLGVTEAFF. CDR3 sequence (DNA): TGTGCCAGCCTTCTCGGGGTAACTGAAGCTTTCTTT.

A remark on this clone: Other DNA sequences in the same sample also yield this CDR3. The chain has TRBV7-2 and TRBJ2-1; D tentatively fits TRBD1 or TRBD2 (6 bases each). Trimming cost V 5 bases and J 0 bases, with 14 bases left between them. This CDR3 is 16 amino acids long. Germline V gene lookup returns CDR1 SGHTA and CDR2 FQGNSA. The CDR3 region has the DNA TGTGCCAGCAGCCCTAGAGGGGGGAGCTCCTACAATGAGCAGTTCTTC. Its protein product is CASSPRGGSSYNEQFF.

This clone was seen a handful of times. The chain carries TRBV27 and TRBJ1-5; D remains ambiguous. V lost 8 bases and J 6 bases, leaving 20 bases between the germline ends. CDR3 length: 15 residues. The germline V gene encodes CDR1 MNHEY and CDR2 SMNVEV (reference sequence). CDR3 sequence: CASSPLAIEGQPQHF. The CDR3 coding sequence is TGTGCCAGCTCCCCACTCGCGATCGAGGGTCAGCCCCAGCATTTT.

This CDR3 is CASSPFSGRAQDTQYF. Written as DNA, the CDR3 is TGTGCCAGCAGCCCATTTAGCGGGAGGGCCCAAGATACGCAGTATTTT. The genes are TRBV7-9 and TRBJ2-3, with 11 positions matching TRBD2. The CDR3 runs 16 residues. Germline V gene lookup returns CDR1 SEHNR and CDR2 FQNEAQ (reference sequence). Losses at the gene ends were 5 bases for V and 5 bases for J; bases not matched to a gene: 9. Using reference TRBV7-9 and TRBJ2-3 for the parts outside the CDR3, the full variable domain is DTGVSQNPRHKITKRGQNVTFRCDPISEHNRLYWYRQTLGQGPEFLTYFQNEAQLEKSRLLSDRFSAERPKGSFSTLEIQRTEQGDSAMYLCASSPFSGRAQDTQYFGPGTRLTVL.

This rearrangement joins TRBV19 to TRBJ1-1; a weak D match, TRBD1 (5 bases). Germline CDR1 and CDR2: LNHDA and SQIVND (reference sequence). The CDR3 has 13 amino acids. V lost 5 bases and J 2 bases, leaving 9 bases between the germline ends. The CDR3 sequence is CASSSGLNTEAFF. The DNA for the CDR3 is TGTGCCAGTAGTTCAGGGCTCAACACTGAAGCTTTCTTT.

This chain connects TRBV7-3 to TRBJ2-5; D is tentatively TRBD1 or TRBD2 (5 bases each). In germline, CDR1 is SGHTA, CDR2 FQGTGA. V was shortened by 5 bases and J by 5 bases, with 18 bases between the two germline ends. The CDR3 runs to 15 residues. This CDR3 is CASSKSGRTTETQYF. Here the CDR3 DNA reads TGTGCCAGCAGCAAAAGCGGTAGGACAACGGAGACCCAGTACTTC. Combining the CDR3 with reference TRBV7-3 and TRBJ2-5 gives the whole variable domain GAGVSQTPSNKVTEKGKYVELRCDPISGHTALYWYRQSLGQGPEFLIYFQGTGAADDSGLPNDRFFAVRPEGSVSTLKIQRTERGDSAVYLCASSKSGRTTETQYFGPGTRLLVL.

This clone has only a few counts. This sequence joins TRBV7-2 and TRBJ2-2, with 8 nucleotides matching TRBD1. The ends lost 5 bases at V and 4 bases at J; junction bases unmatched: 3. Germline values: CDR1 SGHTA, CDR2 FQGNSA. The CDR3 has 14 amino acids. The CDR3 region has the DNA TGTGCCAGCAGCATGGACAGGGTCACCGGGGAGCTGTTTTTT. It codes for CASSMDRVTGELFF.

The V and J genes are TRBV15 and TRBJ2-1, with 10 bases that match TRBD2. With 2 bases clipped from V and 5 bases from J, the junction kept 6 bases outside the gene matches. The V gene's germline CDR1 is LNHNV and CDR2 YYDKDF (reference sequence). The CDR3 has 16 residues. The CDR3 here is CATSRRLGLANNEQFF. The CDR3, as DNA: TGTGCCACCAGCAGAAGACTGGGACTAGCGAACAATGAGCAGTTCTTC.

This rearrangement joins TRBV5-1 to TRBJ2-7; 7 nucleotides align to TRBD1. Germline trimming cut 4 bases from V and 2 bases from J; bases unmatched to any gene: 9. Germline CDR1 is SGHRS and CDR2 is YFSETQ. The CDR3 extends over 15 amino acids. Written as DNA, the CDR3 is TGCGCCAGCAGCGCGAGACAGGGTAGCACCTACGAGCAGTACTTC. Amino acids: CASSARQGSTYEQYF.

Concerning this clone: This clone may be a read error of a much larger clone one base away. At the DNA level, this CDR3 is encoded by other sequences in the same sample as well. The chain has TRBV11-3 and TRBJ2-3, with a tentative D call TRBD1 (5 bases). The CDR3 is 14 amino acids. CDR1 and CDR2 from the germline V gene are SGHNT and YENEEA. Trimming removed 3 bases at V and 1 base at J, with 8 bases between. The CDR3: CASSLGRGTDTQYF. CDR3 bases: TGTGCCAGCAGCTTGGGCAGGGGCACAGATACGCAGTATTTT. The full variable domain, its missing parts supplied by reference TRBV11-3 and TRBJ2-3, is EAGVVQSPRYKIIEKKQPVAFWCNPISGHNTLYWYLQNLGQGPELLIRYENEEAVDDSQLPKDRFSAERLKGVDSTLKIQPAELGDSAVYLCASSLGRGTDTQYFGPGTRLTVL.

The CDR3 protein is CASSQKKNSISGNTIYF. As DNA, the CDR3 is TGCGCCAGCAGCCAAAAGAAAAACAGTATCTCTGGAAACACCATATATTTT. The chain links TRBV4-1 to TRBJ1-3; D is uncertain. The germline V gene encodes CDR1 MGHRA and CDR2 YSYEKL. The V end lost 2 bases, the J end lost 0 bases, and 14 bases lay between the germline ends. The CDR3 covers 17 residues.

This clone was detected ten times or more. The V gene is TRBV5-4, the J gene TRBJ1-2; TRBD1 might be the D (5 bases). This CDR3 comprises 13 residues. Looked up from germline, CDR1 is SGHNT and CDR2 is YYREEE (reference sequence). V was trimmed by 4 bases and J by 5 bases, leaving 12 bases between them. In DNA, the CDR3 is TGTGCCAGCAGCACCGGGACGGAGTATGGCTACACCTTC. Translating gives CASSTGTEYGYTF.